The 4 T cell receptor beta chains below come from one sample, sequenced in a study of identical twins. TCRdb redid the calling of the 5' RACE reads with MiXCR, one entry per CDR3 protein. The sample gives approximately 1.8 million distinct CDR3 sequences, 25% to 35% of which show up once; around 0.3% is in the top ten. The sequencing sample was made of cord blood. The source is a newborn girl in good health.

This clonotype was picked up many times. The rearrangement joins TRBV6-1 to TRBJ1-2; 7 bases match TRBD1. Germline V lookup: CDR1 MNHNS, CDR2 SASEGT. Losses at the gene ends were 5 bases for V and 6 bases for J; bases not matched to a gene: 6. This CDR3 contains 13 residues. The CDR3 loop reads CASSPGQVDGYTF. CDR3 bases: TGTGCCAGCAGTCCCGGACAGGTAGATGGCTACACCTTC.

The J gene is TRBJ1-2, the V gene TRBV5-6, with D maybe TRBD1 (5 bases). CDR3 length equals 15 residues. Trimming stripped 1 base from V and 7 bases from J, with 17 bases between. Germline assignment: CDR1 SGHDT and CDR2 YYEEEE. The CDR3 sequence: CASSLTGSPLFGYTF. The CDR3, as DNA: TGTGCCAGCAGCTTGACAGGATCCCCGCTTTTTGGCTACACCTTC.

This sequence joins TRBV5-1 and TRBJ2-1, with TRBD1 matching 8 bases. The J call may be in error: the DNA end matches TRBJ2-7 better. Germline V lookup: CDR1 SGHRS, CDR2 YFSETQ. The CDR3 is 15 amino acids. CDR3 protein: CASSLTGGGYNEQYF. CDR3 coding DNA: TGCGCCAGCAGCTTAACAGGGGGTGGCTACAATGAGCAGTACTTC.

The chain is built from TRBV20-1 and TRBJ2-7; TRBD2 aligns across 10 bases. The CDR3 consists of 14 residues. The ends lost 6 bases at V and 2 bases at J; junction bases unmatched: 7. Germline values: CDR1 DFQATT, CDR2 SNEGSKA (reference sequence). The CDR3 sequence is CSAIRTSGAYEQYF. The CDR3 nucleotides read TGCAGTGCAATACGGACTAGCGGAGCCTACGAGCAGTACTTC.